This T cell receptor (beta chain) was profiled in a study of blood T cell repertoires in COVID-19. Study at large: Samples taken during acute and convalescent COVID-19 were collected in the United States, Italy and Spain. Sample material is recorded as cDNA or gDNA derived from T cells, B-cell-depleted T cells, or PBMCs.

This CDR3 has 16 amino acids. Original handling: Estimation of nucleated cell counts relied on the amplification of reference gene primers. Some clones are missing from TCRdb's copy, which holds only in-frame ones; the method was immunoSEQ multiplex PCR. V and J calls and clone size follow that table, whereas D and trimming were derived from the DNA. The sample shows approximately 300,000 clones, more than 80% of them seen only once. Sequences were obtained from peripheral blood. The receptor was isolated from a man aged 18 to 30 who had recovered from COVID-19. The chain has TRBV21-1 and TRBJ1-5; no check of the table's D call, TRBD1, against the DNA was made. TRBV21-1 is a pseudogene locus. CDR3 amino acids: CASSPDGQQGNQPQHF. In nucleotides, the CDR3 is TGTGCCAGCAGCCCAGATGGGCAGCAGGGCAATCAGCCCCAGCATTTT.